The clone carrying this T cell receptor (beta chain) is a singleton in its sample. Its antigen is unidentified. Only in-frame clones appear in the TCRdb table, and some are missing; sequencing was by immunoSEQ multiplex PCR. The data hold about 17,000 clones, with 96% observed a single time. The record originates from a study of monozygotic twins with cystic fibrosis. As for the study in general: Libraries were built from three micrograms of fragmented DNA using around 15 PCR cycles. Points from the study as a whole: Co-twins had the most similar V usage for 13 of 16 pairs, J for 8.

The germline V gene encodes CDR1 SGHNT and CDR2 YYREEE (reference sequence). CDR3 length: 15 amino acids. V was clipped by 0 bases and J by 3 bases, with 9 bases between them. The TCR sequence derives from a girl aged 2 to 9 with cystic fibrosis. Sequencing was done on a sample of blood. The gene calls are TRBV5-4 and TRBJ1-4, with D hard to call. CDR3 protein: CASSLAGRANEKLFF. The DNA for the CDR3 is TGTGCCAGCAGCTTGGCCGGGAGGGCTAATGAAAAACTGTTTTTT.